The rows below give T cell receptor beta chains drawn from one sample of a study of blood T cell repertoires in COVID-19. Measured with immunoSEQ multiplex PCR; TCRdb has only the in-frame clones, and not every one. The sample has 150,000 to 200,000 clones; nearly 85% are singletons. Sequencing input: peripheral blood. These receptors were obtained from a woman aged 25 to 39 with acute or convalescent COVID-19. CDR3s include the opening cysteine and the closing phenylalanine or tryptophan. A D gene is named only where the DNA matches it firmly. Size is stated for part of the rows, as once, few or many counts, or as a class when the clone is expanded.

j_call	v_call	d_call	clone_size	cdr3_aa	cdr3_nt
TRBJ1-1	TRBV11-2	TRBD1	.	CASSSHGQGRTTEAFF	TGTGCCAGCAGCTCCCACGGACAGGGTAGGACCACTGAAGCTTTCTTT
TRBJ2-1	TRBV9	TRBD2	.	CASSATSGREGEQFF	TGTGCCAGCAGCGCCACTAGCGGGAGGGAAGGTGAGCAGTTCTTC
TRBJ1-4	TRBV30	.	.	CAWSAAGPRKEKLFF	TGTGCCTGGAGCGCGGCGGGACCCCGAAAGGAAAAACTGTTTTTT
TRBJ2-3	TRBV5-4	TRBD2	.	CASSLGSKRGAGDTQYF	TGTGCCAGCAGCTTGGGATCGAAGCGGGGGGCCGGAGATACGCAGTATTTT
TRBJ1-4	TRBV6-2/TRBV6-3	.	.	CASSAMRPEKLFF	TGTGCCAGCAGTGCCATGCGCCCGGAAAAACTGTTTTTT
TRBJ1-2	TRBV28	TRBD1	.	CATPGQDLYGYTF	TGTGCCACCCCTGGACAGGACCTATATGGCTACACCTTC
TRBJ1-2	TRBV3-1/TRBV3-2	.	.	CASSQTGGYTF	TGTGCCAGCAGCCAAACAGGTGGCTACACCTTC
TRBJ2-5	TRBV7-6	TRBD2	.	CASSSRTSGQETQYF	TGTGCCAGCAGCTCCCGGACTAGCGGACAAGAGACCCAGTACTTC
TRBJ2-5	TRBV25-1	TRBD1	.	CASGTGGQETQYF	TGTGCCAGCGGGACAGGGGGACAAGAGACCCAGTACTTC
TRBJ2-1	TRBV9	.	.	CASSPRDSYNEQFF	TGTGCCAGCAGCCCTCGGGACTCCTACAATGAGCAGTTCTTC
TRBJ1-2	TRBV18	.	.	CASSQDGGGDYGYTF	TGTGCCAGCTCACAGGACGGAGGAGGGGACTATGGCTACACCTTC
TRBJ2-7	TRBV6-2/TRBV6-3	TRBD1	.	CASSTRFGTGLSYEQYF	TGTGCCAGCAGTACGAGGTTTGGGACAGGGCTCTCCTACGAGCAGTACTTC
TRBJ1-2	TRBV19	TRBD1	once	CASRETGLTSGYTF	TGTGCCAGTAGAGAGACAGGGCTAACGAGTGGCTACACCTTC
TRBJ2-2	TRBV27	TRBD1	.	CASSWDRVAGELFF	TGTGCCAGCAGCTGGGACAGGGTGGCCGGGGAGCTGTTTTTT
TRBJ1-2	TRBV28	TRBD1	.	CASSVRDRGRFYGYTF	TGTGCCAGCAGTGTCCGGGACAGGGGGCGATTCTATGGCTACACCTTC
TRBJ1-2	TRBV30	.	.	CAWAQGAGYTF	TGTGCCTGGGCACAGGGCGCGGGCTACACCTTC
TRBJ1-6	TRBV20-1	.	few	CSASRGGVWDSPLHF	TGCAGTGCTAGTAGGGGCGGGGTTTGGGATTCACCCCTCCACTTT
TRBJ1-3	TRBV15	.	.	CATSRDEGTGNTIYF	TGTGCCACCAGCAGAGATGAGGGCACCGGAAACACCATATATTTT
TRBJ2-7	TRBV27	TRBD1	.	CASRLTGIYEQYF	TGTGCCAGCAGATTGACAGGGATCTACGAGCAGTACTTC
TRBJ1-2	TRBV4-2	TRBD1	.	CASSQATGLNGYTF	TGTGCCAGCAGCCAAGCGACAGGGTTAAATGGCTACACCTTC
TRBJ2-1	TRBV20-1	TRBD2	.	CSASSGGAAWDEQFF	TGCAGTGCTAGTTCCGGGGGGGCAGCATGGGATGAGCAGTTCTTC
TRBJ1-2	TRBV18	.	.	CASSPNSGGYTF	TGTGCCAGCTCACCGAACTCAGGGGGCTACACCTTC
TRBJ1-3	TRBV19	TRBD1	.	CASSRQGVSGNTIYF	TGTGCCAGTAGTCGCCAGGGGGTGTCTGGAAACACCATATATTTT
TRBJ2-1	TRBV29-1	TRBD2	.	CSVERSGRASEQFF	TGCAGCGTTGAGAGAAGCGGGAGGGCCAGTGAGCAGTTCTTC
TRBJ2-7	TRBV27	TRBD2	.	CASSSLTSGRYEQYF	TGTGCCAGCAGTTCCCTTACTAGCGGGAGATACGAGCAGTACTTC
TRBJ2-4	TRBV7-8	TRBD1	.	CASSIWTGSGPAKNIQYF	TGTGCCAGCAGCATCTGGACAGGCTCGGGTCCAGCCAAAAACATTCAGTACTTC
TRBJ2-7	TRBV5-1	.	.	CASGLYGYEQYF	TGCGCCAGCGGTTTATACGGTTACGAGCAGTACTTC
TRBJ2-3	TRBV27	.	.	CASSPTSTDTQYF	TGTGCCAGCAGTCCTACTAGCACAGATACGCAGTATTTT
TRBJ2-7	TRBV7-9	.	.	CASSLEPGSTYEQYF	TGTGCCAGCAGTTTGGAACCAGGTTCTACCTACGAGCAGTACTTC
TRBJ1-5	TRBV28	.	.	CASSVGLGNQPQHF	TGTGCCAGCAGTGTAGGACTGGGCAATCAGCCCCAGCATTTT
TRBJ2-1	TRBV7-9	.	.	CASSPLGNEQFF	TGTGCCAGCAGCCCCCTAGGCAATGAGCAGTTCTTC
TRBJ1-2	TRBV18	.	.	CASSPKTGTNYGYTF	TGTGCCAGCTCCCCAAAGACAGGAACTAACTATGGCTACACCTTC
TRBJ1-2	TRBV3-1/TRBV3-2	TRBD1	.	CASSAPGQGTNYGYTF	TGTGCCAGCAGCGCCCCGGGACAGGGAACTAACTATGGCTACACCTTC
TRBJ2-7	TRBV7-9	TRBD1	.	CASSLYGTGGRYEQYF	TGTGCCAGCAGCTTATACGGGACAGGGGGCAGGTACGAGCAGTACTTC
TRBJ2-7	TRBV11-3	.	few	CASSLATLGEQYF	TGTGCCAGCAGCTTAGCGACTCTCGGCGAGCAGTACTTC
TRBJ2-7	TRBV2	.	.	CASSGGGREQYF	TGTGCCAGCAGTGGGGGCGGACGGGAGCAGTACTTC
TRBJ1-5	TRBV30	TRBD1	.	CALQTGHNQPQHF	TGTGCCTTACAGACAGGGCACAATCAGCCCCAGCATTTT
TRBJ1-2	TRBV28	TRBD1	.	CASIQQGNYGYTF	TGTGCCAGCATTCAACAGGGGAACTATGGCTACACCTTC